This entry lists 10 T cell receptor beta chains sequenced from one sample in a study of identical twins. TCRdb re-derived calls from the 5' RACE reads in MiXCR, one entry per CDR3 protein. The table lists around 160,000 distinct CDR3 sequences, around 3.5% of them singletons. Sample: memory T cells sorted from blood. The source is a man between 18 and 29 years old in good health.

This clonotype was picked up many times. This chain connects TRBV12-3 or TRBV12-4 to TRBJ2-5; maybe TRBD2 (7 bases). Deletions cut 6 bases from V and 4 bases from J, with 18 bases between. The CDR3 has 15 amino acids. This CDR3 is CASRWRTVAGETQYF. The CDR3 DNA reads as TGTGCCAGCAGGTGGAGGACAGTAGCGGGAGAGACCCAGTACTTC.

This clonotype was observed many times. The genes are TRBV12-5 and TRBJ2-5, with 9 bases identical to TRBD1. CDR3 length equals 15 residues. V gave up 6 bases and J gave up 4 bases; unmatched junction bases: 9. The germline gives CDR1 LGHNT, CDR2 FRNRAP. This CDR3 reads CASGAGTGLRETQYF. Written as DNA, the CDR3 is TGTGCTAGTGGGGCTGGGACAGGGCTAAGAGAGACCCAGTACTTC.

This clonotype has a handful of counts. The rearrangement uses TRBV18 and TRBJ1-2; D is uncertain. This CDR3 region has 13 residues. V gave up 1 base and J gave up 3 bases, with 6 bases separating them. Looked up from germline, CDR1 is KGHSH and CDR2 is LQKENI. The CDR3 is CASSPQSDYGYTF. The CDR3 bases are TGTGCCAGCTCACCACAGAGCGACTATGGCTACACCTTC.

This clonotype came up many times. The chain carries TRBV12-3 or TRBV12-4 and TRBJ1-2; D gene uncertain. Between the trimmed V and J ends, which lost 7 bases and 1 base, there was a span of 7 bases. The CDR3 consists of 12 residues. The DNA for the CDR3 is TGTGCCAGCATGGGGTTTAACTATGGCTACACCTTC. Translation: CASMGFNYGYTF.

This clonotype was observed many times. J is TRBJ1-2 and V is TRBV12-3 or TRBV12-4, with 7 bases identical to TRBD1. CDR3 size: 16 residues. V lost 3 bases to trimming and J lost 6 bases; unmatched junction nucleotides: 13. In DNA, the CDR3 is TGTGCCAGCAGTTTTCAGGTCGGAGGGGGCGTAAATGGCTACACCTTC. Its protein product is CASSFQVGGGVNGYTF.

This clonotype was found many times. The chain uses TRBV27 and TRBJ2-2; no definite D call. Germline loops: CDR1 MNHEY, CDR2 SMNVEV (reference sequence). There are 14 residues in the CDR3. The V gene lost 7 bases and the J gene lost 3 bases, with 12 bases spanning the gap. CDR3 sequence (DNA): TGTGCCAGCAAGGATTCATCCCACACCGGGGAGCTGTTTTTT. This gives the protein CASKDSSHTGELFF.

The sample holds many counts of this clonotype. The gene calls are TRBV4-1 and TRBJ1-4, with unresolved D. The V gene's germline CDR1 is MGHRA and CDR2 YSYEKL. The length of the CDR3 is 12 residues. Trimming left V 3 bases short and J 8 bases short, with 7 bases between. CDR3 amino acids: CASSQIQEKLFF. Written as DNA, the CDR3 is TGCGCCAGCAGCCAGATACAGGAAAAACTGTTTTTT.

This clonotype was seen many times. V is TRBV3-1 and J is TRBJ2-2; possibly TRBD1 or TRBD2 for D (5 bases each). CDR1 is LGHDT and CDR2 is YNNKEL in the germline V gene (reference sequence). This CDR3 is built from 16 residues. The V gene lost 0 bases and the J gene lost 3 bases, with 11 bases spanning the gap. DNA for the CDR3: TGTGCCAGCAGCCAAGAGGGGGTACGGGACACCGGGGAGCTGTTTTTT. It encodes CASSQEGVRDTGELFF.

This clonotype was recorded a few times. The chain carries TRBV6-5 and TRBJ2-7; 8 bases map to TRBD1. V gave up 4 bases and J gave up 3 bases; unmatched junction bases: 14. The CDR3 length is 17 residues. Germline V gene lookup returns CDR1 MNHEY and CDR2 SVGAGI. CDR3: CASSFQHRDRHFYEQYF. The CDR3 nucleotides are TGTGCCAGCAGTTTCCAACACCGGGACAGGCACTTCTACGAGCAGTACTTC.

This clonotype was observed many times. The chain joins TRBV3-1 to TRBJ2-3; the D is unclear. Germline CDR1 reads LGHDT; CDR2 reads YNNKEL (reference sequence). Trimming shortened V by 8 bases and J by 10 bases, and 19 bases separated the two germline ends. The CDR3 is 13 amino acids. The CDR3 reads CASSTEMIRSQYF. In DNA form, the CDR3 reads TGTGCCAGCTCAACGGAAATGATACGGTCGCAGTATTTT.